What follows describes a single T cell receptor (beta chain). This clonotype was seen a handful of times. Its binding antigen is unknown. No much larger clone exists at a distance of one base, and base qualities are not known. The data derive from a study of early T cells in non-severe SARS-CoV-2 infection listed by TCRdb under 2021. With respect to the entire study: Because TCR sequencing relied on bulk RNA taken from unsorted whole blood, pairing of alpha and beta chains was not possible.

Libraries were constructed by 5' RACE. The run used a NextSeq 500. Unique molecular identifiers were attached to individual cDNA molecules in the TCR library protocol so that sequencing error and PCR bias could be corrected. TCR alpha and beta chains were both sequenced, and the abundances of alpha and beta sequences in each sample were closely correlated with each other. Per the source publication's procedure: V gene, J gene and CDR3 annotation of TCR sequences was performed with Decombinator V4. Expanded TCRs were defined as changing significantly between any two time points under a Poisson model with p below 0.0001. TCR abundances were normalised to the total number of TCRs sequenced per sample and expressed as counts per million. TRAV1-2 paired with TRAJ12, TRAJ20 or TRAJ33 defined MAIT TCRs, while TRAV10 paired with TRAJ18 defined iNKT TCRs. A search of VDJdb, accessed on 1 November 2021, was run for TCRs annotated to CMV, EBV and SARS-CoV-2, with TCRs annotated for multiple antigens excluded. Using fastp at Q25 and MiXCR, TCRdb reprocessed the public reads and kept productive beta chains. CDR3 protein sequences are deduplicated, and each keeps its most common genes and DNA. Clone size and V and J calls follow TCRdb, not the original study. The sample data list approximately 80,000 distinct CDR3 sequences, and approximately 10% of these were observed just once. Together, the top ten hold more than 10% of the sample.

This was a case-control study nested in a cohort of healthcare workers in London, UK, who had nasopharyngeal swab PCR tests and blood samples taken every week. Between 23 and 31 March 2020, the week of the UK lockdown, healthcare workers were enrolled and then followed up weekly for as long as 16 weeks. Taken from the germline V gene, the CDR1 and CDR2 loops are SGHVS and FQNEAQ. V ends up 6 bases short and J 2 bases short, with an unmatched junction base count of 4. Inclusive of the bounding cysteine and phenylalanine, the CDR3 is 14 residues long. Only the CDR3 DNA stays, 42 bases, in frame from base 1. Results the study describes overall, beyond this receptor: VDJdb matching was skewed toward anti-spike CD8 responses, so virus-specific expansions were likely underestimated and private and CD4 specificities were missed.

Here the sequenced sample was whole blood, taken at baseline. The V and J segments used are TRBV7-8 and TRBJ1-3, with 7 middle bases fitting TRBD1. This clonotype was sampled from an adult who was a healthcare worker with PCR-confirmed SARS-CoV-2 infection or an uninfected control (not recorded which). The DNA reads as follows: TGTGCCAGCAGTAGGACAGGCCCTGGAAACACCATATATTTT. The resulting protein is CASSRTGPGNTIYF.